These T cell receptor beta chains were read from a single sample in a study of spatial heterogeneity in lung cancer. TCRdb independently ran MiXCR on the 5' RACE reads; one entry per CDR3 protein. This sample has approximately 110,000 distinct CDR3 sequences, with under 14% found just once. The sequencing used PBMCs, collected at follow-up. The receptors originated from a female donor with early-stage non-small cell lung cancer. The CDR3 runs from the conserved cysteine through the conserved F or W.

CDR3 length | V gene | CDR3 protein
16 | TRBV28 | CTSSLLPDANTGELFF
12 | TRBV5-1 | CASSSKLNEQFF
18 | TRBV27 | CASSPQARASSYNSPLHF
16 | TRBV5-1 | CASSRTSGGYTDTQYF
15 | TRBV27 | CASSRTSGPQETQYF
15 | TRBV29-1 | CSVAKQGIFLNGYTF
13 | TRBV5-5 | CASSFAVDYEQYF
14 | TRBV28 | CASSALRKNYGYTF
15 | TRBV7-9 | CASSLSSGMGGTQYF
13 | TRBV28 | CASSLTGGYVYTF
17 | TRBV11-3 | CASSRLFVVTGEETQYF
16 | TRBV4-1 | CASSQELQGGVYEQYF
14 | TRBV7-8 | CASSRGTGADEQYF
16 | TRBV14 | CASSSMSQRGKNIQYF
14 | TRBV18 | CASSTEWGEAEAFF
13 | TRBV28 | CASSLDTAYGYTF
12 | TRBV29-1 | CSVEGGSEKLFF
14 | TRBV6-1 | CASSERRYNSPLHF
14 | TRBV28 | CASNVAGEYNEQFF
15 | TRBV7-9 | CASSLLAGATDTQYF
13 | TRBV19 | CASSIAAPGELFF
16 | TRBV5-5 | CASSLAPAITNYGYTF
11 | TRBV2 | CASSVRSEAFF
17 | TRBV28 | CASSVRSGKSSYNEQFF
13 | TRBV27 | CASSQNRVGELFF
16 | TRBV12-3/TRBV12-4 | CASSFSETPGGNTIYF
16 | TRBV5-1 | CASSVQGARGTGELFF
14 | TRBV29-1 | CSVANAGVGTEAFF
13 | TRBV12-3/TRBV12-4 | CASSLFGYTEAFF
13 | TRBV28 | CASRSSQGFEQFF
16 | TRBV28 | CASSPRSSGSIKTQYF
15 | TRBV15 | CATRGRGLENTEAFF
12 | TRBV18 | CASSGLNTEAFF
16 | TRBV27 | CASSLFGEASYNEQFF
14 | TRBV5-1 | CASSLAGNTGELFF
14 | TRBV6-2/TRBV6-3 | CASLRQGPNQPQHF
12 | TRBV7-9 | CASSLQQDTIYF
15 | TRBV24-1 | CAIRAKRDSTDTQYF
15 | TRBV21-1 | CASGGTSGSSYEQYF
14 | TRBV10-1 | CASSETGERYEQYF
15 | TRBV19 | CATTPQILSNQPQHF
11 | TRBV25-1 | CASSETGKLFF
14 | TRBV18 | CASSPETRTDTQYF
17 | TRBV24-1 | CATSDETFGLANNEQFF
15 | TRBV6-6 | CASSYSPETNQPQHF
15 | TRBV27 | CASSLALGLGTEAFF
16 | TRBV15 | CATSRDRPIMNTEAFF
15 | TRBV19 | CASSGMGLPAPEAFF
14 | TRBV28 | CASSLTPSYNEQFF
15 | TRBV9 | CASSAGGSSGNTIYF
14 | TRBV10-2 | CASSEGQGADEQYF
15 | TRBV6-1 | CASSARTGGVSPLHF
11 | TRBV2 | CATSARETQYF
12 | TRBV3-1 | CASSRVRDRYTF
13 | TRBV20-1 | CSARQGINYEQYF